This T cell receptor beta chain was sequenced during a study of T cell responses to AZD1222 COVID-19 vaccine. About this clone itself: What it binds is unknown.

Study results and limitations: The donor cohort was predominantly white British with a female majority, and clonal diversity may have been underestimated. The study found vaccine-associated CD4 TCRs spanning spike, dominant at 160-218 and 743-854. Vaccination with two AZD1222 doses was followed by a rise in Spike-specific TCR breadth and depth.

The protocol was immunoSEQ multiplex PCR, while the TCRdb copy is restricted to in-frame clones and leaves out a portion. Seen here are more than 70,000 clones, more than 85% observed once, and the top ten hold around 28%. This CDR3 contains 13 residues. The germline CDR1 and CDR2 sequences are SEHNR and FQNEAQ (reference sequence). With 3 bases removed from V and 8 bases from J, the gap between germline ends came to 11 bases. This receptor was taken from an adult who received the AZD1222 COVID-19 vaccine. The chain couples TRBV7-9 to TRBJ2-4; the D call may be TRBD1 or TRBD2 (5 bases each). Sequenced here: peripheral blood, sampled 28 days after the second AZD1222 dose. CDR3 in amino acids: CASSFGVGDIQYF. CDR3 sequence (DNA): TGTGCCAGCAGCTTCGGGGTAGGGGACATTCAGTACTTC.